Detailed here is one TCR beta chain. The record originates from a study of T cells expressing NK-cell markers. With UMIs, 5'RACE template switching was used to make TCR beta cDNA. TCRdb re-called the 5' RACE reads, yielding one record per CDR3 amino acid sequence without DNA. This repertoire comprises about 430,000 distinct CDR3 sequences; its ten largest clones make up 1.4%. The CDR3 runs to 12 residues. CDR1 is SGHTA, CDR2 FQGTGA, per germline. This clonotype was obtained from a woman aged 45-65 years in good health. The chain employs TRBV7-3 and TRBJ2-7. Sequenced material: blood T cells: a sorted CD56 or NKG2C T cell subset, CD4+ or CD8+ T cells, or bulk PBMC T cells (not recorded which). The CDR3 is CASSPNLYEQYF.